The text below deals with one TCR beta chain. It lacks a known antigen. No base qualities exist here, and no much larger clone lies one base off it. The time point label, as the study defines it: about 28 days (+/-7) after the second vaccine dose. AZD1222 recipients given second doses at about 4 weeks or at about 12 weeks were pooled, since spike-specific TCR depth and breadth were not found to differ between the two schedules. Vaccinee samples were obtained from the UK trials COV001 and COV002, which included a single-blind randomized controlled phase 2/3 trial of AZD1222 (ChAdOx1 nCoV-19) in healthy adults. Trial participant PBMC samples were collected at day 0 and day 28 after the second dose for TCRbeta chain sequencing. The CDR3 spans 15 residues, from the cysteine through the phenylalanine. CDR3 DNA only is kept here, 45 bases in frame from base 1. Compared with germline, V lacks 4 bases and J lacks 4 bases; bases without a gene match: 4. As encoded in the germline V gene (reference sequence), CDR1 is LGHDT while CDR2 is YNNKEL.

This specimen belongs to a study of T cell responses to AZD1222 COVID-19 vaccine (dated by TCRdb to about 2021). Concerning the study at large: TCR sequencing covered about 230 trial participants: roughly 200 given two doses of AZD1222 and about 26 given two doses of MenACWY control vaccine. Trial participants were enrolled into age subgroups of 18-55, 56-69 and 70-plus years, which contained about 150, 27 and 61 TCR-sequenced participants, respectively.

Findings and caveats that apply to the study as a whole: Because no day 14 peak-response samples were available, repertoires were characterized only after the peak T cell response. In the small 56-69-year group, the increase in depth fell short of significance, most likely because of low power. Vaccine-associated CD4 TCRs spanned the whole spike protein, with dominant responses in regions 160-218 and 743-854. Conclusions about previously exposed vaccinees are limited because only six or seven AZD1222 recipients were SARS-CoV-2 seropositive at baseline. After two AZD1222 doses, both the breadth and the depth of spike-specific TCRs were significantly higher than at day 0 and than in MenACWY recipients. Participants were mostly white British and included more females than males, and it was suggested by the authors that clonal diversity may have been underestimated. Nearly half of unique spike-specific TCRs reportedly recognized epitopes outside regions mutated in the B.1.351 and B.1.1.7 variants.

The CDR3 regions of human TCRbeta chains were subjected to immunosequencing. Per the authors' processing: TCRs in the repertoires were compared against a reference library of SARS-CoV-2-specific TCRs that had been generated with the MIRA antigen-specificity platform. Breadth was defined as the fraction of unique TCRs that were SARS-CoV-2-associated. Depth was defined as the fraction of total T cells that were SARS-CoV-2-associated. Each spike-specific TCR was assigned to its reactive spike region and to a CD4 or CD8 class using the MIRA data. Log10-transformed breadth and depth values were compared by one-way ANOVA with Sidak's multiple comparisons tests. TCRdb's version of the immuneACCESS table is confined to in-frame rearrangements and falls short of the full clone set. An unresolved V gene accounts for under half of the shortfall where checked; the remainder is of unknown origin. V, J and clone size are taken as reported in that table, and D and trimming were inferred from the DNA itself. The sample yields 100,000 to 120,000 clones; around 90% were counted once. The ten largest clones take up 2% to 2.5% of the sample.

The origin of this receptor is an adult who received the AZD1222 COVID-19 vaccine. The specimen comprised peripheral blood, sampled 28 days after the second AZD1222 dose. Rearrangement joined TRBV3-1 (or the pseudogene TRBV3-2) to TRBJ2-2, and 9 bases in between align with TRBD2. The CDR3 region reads CASSRQTSGTGELFF. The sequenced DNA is TGTGCCAGCAGCCGCCAGACTAGCGGCACCGGGGAGCTGTTTTTT.